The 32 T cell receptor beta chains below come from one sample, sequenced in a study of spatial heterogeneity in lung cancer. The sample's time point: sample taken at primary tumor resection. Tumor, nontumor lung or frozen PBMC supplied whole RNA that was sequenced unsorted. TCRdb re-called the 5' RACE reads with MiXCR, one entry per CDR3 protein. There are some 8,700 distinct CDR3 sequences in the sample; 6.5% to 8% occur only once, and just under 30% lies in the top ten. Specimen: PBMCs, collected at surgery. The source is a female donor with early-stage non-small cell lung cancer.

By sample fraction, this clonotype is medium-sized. This CDR3 is CSVSTGSSTDTQYF. CDR3 nucleotides: TGCAGCGTCTCGACAGGGAGTAGCACAGATACGCAGTATTTT. This chain links TRBV29-1 with TRBJ2-3, with 7 bases fitting TRBD1. Germline V gene sequence: CDR1 SQVTM, CDR2 ANQGSEA. V was pared by 6 bases and J by 0 bases, with 6 bases of the junction left unmatched. CDR3 length: 14 amino acids.

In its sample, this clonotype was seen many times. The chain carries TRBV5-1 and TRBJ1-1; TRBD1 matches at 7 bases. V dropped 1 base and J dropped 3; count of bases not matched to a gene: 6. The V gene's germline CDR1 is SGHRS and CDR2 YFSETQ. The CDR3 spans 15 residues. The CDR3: CASSLRDRGDTEAFF. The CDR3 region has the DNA TGCGCCAGCAGCTTGCGGGACAGAGGGGACACTGAAGCTTTCTTT.

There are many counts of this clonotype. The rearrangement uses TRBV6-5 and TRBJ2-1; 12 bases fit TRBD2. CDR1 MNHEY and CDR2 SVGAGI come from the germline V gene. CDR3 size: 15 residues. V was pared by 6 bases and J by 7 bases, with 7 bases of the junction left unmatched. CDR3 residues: CASSVGTSGRNEQFF. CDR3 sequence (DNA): TGTGCCAGCAGCGTGGGGACTAGCGGGCGTAATGAGCAGTTCTTC.

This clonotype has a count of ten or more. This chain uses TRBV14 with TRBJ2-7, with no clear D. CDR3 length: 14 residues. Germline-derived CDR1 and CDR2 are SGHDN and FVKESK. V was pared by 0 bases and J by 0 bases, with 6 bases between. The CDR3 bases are TGTGCCAGCAGCCAAGATTTGAACTCCTACGAGCAGTACTTC. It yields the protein CASSQDLNSYEQYF.

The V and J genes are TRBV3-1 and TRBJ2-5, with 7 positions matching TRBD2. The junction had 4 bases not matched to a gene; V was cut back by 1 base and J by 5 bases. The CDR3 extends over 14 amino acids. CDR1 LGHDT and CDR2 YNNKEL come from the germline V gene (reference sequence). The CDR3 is CASSQGLASETQYF. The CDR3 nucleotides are TGTGCCAGCAGCCAAGGACTAGCTTCGGAGACCCAGTACTTC.

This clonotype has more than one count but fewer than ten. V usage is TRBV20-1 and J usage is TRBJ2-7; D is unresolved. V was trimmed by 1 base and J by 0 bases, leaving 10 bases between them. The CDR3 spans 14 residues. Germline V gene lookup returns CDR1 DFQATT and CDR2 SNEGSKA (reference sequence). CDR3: CSARVGQNSYEQYF. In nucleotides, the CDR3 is TGCAGTGCTAGAGTCGGGCAGAACTCCTACGAGCAGTACTTC.

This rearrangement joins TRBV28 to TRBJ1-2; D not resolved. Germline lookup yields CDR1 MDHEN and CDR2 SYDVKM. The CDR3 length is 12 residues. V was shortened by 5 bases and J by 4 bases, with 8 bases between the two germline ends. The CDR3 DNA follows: TGTGCCAGCAGTCTCTACTTCTATGGCTACACCTTC. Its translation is CASSLYFYGYTF.

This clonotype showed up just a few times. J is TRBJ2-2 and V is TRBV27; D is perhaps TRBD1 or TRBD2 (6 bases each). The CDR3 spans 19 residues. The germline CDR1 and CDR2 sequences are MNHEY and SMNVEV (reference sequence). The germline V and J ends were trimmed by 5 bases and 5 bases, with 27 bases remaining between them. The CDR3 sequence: CASSRGPMGGRSGTGELFF. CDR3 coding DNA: TGTGCCAGCAGTAGAGGGCCGATGGGGGGCAGGTCTGGGACCGGGGAGCTGTTTTTT.

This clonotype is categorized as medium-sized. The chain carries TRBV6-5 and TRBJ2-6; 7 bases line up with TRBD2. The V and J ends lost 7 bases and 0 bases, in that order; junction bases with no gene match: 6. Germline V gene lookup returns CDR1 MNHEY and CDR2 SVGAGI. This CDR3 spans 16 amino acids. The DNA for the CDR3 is TGTGCCAGCACCCCGGGAGGAGGCTCTGGGGCCAACGTCCTGACTTTC. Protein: CASTPGGGSGANVLTF.

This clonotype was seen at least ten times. For the CDR3, the DNA is TGTGCCAGCAGTTACCAGCGGGGGGGCGTAAATGAGCAGTTCTTC. Protein: CASSYQRGGVNEQFF. V gene TRBV2 combines with J gene TRBJ2-1; 10 bases line up with TRBD2. V shed 5 bases and J 7 bases; nucleotides not matched to a gene: 8. This CDR3 has 15 amino acids. Germline CDR1 is SNHLY and CDR2 is FYNNEI.

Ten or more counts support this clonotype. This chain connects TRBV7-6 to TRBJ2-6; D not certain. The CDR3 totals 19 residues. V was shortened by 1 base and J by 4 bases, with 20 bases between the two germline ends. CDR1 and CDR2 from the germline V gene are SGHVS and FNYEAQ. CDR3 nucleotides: TGTGCCAGCAGCTTAGGGGGATTGGCCCGGGCCGCAGGGGCCAACGTCCTGACTTTC. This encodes CASSLGGLARAAGANVLTF.

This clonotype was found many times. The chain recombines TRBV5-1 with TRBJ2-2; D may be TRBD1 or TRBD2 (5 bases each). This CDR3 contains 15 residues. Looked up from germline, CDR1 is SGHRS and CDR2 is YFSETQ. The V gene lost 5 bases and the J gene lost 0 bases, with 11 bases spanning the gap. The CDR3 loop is CASSTGTANTGELFF. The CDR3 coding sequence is TGCGCCAGCAGTACCGGGACGGCGAACACCGGGGAGCTGTTTTTT.

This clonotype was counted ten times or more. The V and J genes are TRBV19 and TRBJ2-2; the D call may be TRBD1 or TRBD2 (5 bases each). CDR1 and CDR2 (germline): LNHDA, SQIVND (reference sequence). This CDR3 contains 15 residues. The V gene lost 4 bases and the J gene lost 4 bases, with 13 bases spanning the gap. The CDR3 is CASSTRDGLTGELFF. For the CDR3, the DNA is TGTGCCAGTAGTACCCGGGACGGACTCACCGGGGAGCTGTTTTTT. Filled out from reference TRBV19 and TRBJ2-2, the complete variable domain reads DGGITQSPKYLFRKEGQNVTLSCEQNLNHDAMYWYRQDPGQGLRLIYYSQIVNDFQKGDIAEGYSVSREKKESFPLTVTSAQKNPTAFYLCASSTRDGLTGELFFGEGSRLTVL.

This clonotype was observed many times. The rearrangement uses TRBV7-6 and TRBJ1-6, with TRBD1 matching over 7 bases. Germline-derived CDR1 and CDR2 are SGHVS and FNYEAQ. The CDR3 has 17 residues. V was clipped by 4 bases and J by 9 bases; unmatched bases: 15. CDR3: CASSSETPGQFASPLHF. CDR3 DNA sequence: TGTGCCAGCAGCTCAGAGACACCGGGACAGTTTGCTTCACCCCTCCACTTT.

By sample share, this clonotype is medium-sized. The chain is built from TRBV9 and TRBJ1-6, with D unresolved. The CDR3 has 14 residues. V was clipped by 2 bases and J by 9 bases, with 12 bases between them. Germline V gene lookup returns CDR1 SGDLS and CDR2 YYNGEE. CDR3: CASSVKGTGSPLHF. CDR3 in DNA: TGTGCCAGCAGCGTCAAGGGAACTGGTTCACCCCTCCACTTT.

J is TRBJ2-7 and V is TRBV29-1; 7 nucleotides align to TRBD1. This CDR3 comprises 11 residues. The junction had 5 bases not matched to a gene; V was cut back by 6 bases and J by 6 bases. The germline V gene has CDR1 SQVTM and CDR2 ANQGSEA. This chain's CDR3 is CSVESGGEQYF. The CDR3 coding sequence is TGCAGCGTCGAATCAGGGGGCGAGCAGTACTTC.

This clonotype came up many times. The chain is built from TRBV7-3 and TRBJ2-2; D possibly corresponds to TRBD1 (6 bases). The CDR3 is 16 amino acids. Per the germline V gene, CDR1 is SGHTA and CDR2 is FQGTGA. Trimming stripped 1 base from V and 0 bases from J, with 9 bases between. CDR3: CASSLNEGANTGELFF. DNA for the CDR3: TGTGCCAGCAGCTTAAACGAGGGGGCGAACACCGGGGAGCTGTTTTTT.

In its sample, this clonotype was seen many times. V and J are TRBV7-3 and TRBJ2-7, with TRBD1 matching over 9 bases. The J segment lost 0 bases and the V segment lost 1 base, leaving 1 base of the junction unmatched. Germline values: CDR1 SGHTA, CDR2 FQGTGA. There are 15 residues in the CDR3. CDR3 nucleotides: TGTGCCAGCAGCTTAATGGGACAGGGCTCCTACGAGCAGTACTTC. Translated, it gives CASSLMGQGSYEQYF.

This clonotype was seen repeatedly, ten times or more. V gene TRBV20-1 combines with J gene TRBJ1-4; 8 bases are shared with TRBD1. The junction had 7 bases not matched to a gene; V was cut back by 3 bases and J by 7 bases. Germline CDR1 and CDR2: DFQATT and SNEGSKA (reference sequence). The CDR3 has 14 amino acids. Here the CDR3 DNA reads TGCAGTGCTAGGAGCCAGGGGGCTGGTGAAAAACTGTTTTTT. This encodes CSARSQGAGEKLFF.

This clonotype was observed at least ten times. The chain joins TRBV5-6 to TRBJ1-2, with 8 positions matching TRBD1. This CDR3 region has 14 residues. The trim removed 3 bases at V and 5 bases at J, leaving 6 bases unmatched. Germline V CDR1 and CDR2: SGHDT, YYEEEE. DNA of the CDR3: TGTGCCAGCAGCTCTCAGGGACAGGTTTATGGCTACACCTTC. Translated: CASSSQGQVYGYTF. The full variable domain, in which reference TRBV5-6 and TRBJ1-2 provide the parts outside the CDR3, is DAGVTQSPTHLIKTRGQQVTLRCSPKSGHDTVSWYQQALGQGPQFIFQYYEEEERQRGNFPDRFSGHQFPNYSSELNVNALLLGDSALYLCASSSQGQVYGYTFGSGTRLTVV.

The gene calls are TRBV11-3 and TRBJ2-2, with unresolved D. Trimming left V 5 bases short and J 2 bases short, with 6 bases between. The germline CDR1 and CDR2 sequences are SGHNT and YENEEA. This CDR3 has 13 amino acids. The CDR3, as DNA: TGTGCCAGCAGCCTATATAACACCGGGGAGCTGTTTTTT. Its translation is CASSLYNTGELFF.

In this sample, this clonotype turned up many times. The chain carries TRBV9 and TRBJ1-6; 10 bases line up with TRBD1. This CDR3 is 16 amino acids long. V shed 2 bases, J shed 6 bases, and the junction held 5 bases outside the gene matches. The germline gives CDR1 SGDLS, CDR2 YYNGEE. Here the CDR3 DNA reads TGTGCCAGCAGCGTGGCCCGGGACAGGGGTAATTCACCCCTCCACTTT. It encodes CASSVARDRGNSPLHF.

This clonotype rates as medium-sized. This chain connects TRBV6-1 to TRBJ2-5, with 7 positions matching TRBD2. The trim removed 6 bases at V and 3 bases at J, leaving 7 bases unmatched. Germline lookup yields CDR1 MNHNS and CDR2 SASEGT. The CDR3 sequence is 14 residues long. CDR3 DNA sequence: TGTGCCAGCAGCCCCCCGGGACTAAAAGAGACCCAGTACTTC. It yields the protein CASSPPGLKETQYF.

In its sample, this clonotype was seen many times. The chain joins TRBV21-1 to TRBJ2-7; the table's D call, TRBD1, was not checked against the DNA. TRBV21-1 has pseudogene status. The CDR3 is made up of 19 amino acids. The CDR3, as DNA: TGTGCCAGCAGCAAAGTACCGGATTGGGGGAAGTCCAGAGGCTACGAGCAGTACTTC. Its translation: CASSKVPDWGKSRGYEQYF.

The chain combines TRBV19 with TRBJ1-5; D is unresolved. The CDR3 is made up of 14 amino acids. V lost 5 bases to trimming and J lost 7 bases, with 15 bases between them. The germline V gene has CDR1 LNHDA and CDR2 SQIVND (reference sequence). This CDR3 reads CASSWVDPRQPQHF. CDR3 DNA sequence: TGTGCCAGTAGTTGGGTGGACCCTCGCCAGCCCCAGCATTTT.

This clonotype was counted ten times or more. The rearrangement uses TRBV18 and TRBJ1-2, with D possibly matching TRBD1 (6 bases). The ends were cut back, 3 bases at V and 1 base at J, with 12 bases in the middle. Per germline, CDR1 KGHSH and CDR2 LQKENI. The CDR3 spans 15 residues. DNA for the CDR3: TGTGCCAGCTCACCGGGGCAGGGGCTTAACTATGGCTACACCTTC. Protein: CASSPGQGLNYGYTF. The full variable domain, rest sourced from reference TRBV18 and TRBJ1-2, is NAGVMQNPRHLVRRRGQEARLRCSPMKGHSHVYWYRQLPEEGLKFMVYLQKENIIDESGMPKERFSAEFPKEGPSILRIQQVVRGDSAAYFCASSPGQGLNYGYTFGSGTRLTVV.

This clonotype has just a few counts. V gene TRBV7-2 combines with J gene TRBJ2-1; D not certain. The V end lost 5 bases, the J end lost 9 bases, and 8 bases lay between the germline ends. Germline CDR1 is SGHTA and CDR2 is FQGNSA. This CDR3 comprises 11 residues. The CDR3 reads CASSTVGEQFF. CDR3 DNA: TGTGCCAGCAGCACCGTGGGTGAGCAGTTCTTC.

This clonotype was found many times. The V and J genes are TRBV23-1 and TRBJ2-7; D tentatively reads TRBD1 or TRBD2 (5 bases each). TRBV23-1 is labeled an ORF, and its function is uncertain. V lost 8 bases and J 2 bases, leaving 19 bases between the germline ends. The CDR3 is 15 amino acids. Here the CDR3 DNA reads TGCGCCAGCGGGCCGGGGCCGAAACCTACCTACGAGCAGTACTTC. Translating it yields CASGPGPKPTYEQYF.

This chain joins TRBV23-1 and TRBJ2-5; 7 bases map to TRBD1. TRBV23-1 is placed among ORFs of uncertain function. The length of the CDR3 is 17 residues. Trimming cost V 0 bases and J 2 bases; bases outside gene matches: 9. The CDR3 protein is CASSQSFCGTEQETQYF. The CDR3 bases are TGCGCCAGCAGTCAATCTTTCTGTGGGACAGAGCAAGAGACCCAGTACTTC.

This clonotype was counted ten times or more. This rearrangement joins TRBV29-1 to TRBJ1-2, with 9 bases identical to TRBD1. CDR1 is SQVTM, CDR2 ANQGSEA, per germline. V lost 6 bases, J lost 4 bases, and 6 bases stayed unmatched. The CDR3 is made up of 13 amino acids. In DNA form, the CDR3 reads TGCAGCGTGGGACAGGGAAGGAGCTATGGCTACACCTTC. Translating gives CSVGQGRSYGYTF.

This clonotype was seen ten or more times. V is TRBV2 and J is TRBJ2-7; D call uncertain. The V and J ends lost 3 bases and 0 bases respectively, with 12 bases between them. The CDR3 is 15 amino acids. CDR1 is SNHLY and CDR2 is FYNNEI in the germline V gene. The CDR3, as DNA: TGTGCCAGCAGTGATTGGGCAAACTACTCCTACGAGCAGTACTTC. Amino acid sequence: CASSDWANYSYEQYF.

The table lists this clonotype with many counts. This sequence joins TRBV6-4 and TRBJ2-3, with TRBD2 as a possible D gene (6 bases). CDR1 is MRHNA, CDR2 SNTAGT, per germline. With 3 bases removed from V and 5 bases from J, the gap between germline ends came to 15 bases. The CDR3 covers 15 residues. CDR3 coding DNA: TGTGCCAGCAGTGATGAGACTGGGGGGAGAGATACGCAGTATTTT. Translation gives CASSDETGGRDTQYF.